This T cell receptor (beta chain) was identified in a study of persistence of HIV-infected CD4 T cells. Cells were stimulated with CMV-infected fibroblast lysates at 8.5 to 10 ug/mL. Memory cells lacking CD40L and CD69 with high CD45RO were sorted. This was the immunoSEQ version 4 assay in survey mode. The table came from immunoSEQ multiplex PCR; TCRdb's copy has only in-frame clones and leaves some out. This sample has fewer than 30,000 clones, with roughly four fifths found just once. The germline gives CDR1 SGHRS, CDR2 YFSETQ. The CDR3 extends over 16 amino acids. With 4 bases clipped from V and 0 bases from J, the junction kept 7 bases outside the gene matches. Turning to this clone: Its target is unknown.

The sample here was CD4+ T cells sorted from PBMCs after 18-hour stimulation, taken from a patient who received antiretroviral therapy. The V gene is TRBV5-1, the J gene TRBJ2-1, with 7 bases identical to TRBD2. The TCR sequence derives from an adult man with HIV who was CMV-seropositive. CDR3 bases: TGCGCCAGCAGCCCTGCTAGCGGTAGCTCCTACAATGAGCAGTTCTTC. Its translation: CASSPASGSSYNEQFF.